The 27 T cell receptor beta chains reported below all come from one sample, sequenced in a study of T cell repertoires in cytomegalovirus infection. What these receptors recognize is not known. TCRdb reprocessed the reads via MiXCR and lists one record per CDR3 protein. The sample has approximately 590,000 distinct CDR3 sequences; about 39% are singletons. This specimen was cultured PBMCs, taken from culture after CMV antigen stimulation. The receptors shown here come from a human donor in good health (CMV status not recorded). Some clones in this sample may be carry-over from other donors' samples.

In its sample, this clonotype was seen a few times. Written as DNA, the CDR3 is TGTGCCACTTTGCGGGGGGCCGAGCAGCCCCAGCATTTT. It translates to CATLRGAEQPQHF. The genes are TRBV6-1 and TRBJ1-5; the D gene is possibly TRBD1 (6 bases). V gave up 10 bases and J gave up 7 bases, with 17 bases separating them. The CDR3 runs to 13 residues. CDR1 is MNHNS and CDR2 is SASEGT in the germline V gene.

V and J are TRBV7-2 and TRBJ2-3; the D is unclear. The CDR3 sequence is 15 residues long. Trimming removed 2 bases at V and 0 bases at J, with 9 bases between. Germline V lookup: CDR1 SGHTA, CDR2 FQGNSA. DNA of the CDR3: TGTGCCAGCAGCTTAATGGAGTGGAGCACAGATACGCAGTATTTT. Translating it yields CASSLMEWSTDTQYF.

This clonotype was observed a handful of times. The CDR3: CSVQENYNSPLHF. DNA of the CDR3: TGCAGCGTCCAGGAAAATTATAATTCACCCCTCCACTTT. The genes are TRBV29-1 and TRBJ1-6; no clear D. Germline lookup yields CDR1 SQVTM and CDR2 ANQGSEA. Trimming left V 6 bases short and J 4 bases short, with 10 bases between. The CDR3 contains 13 residues.

The chain is built from TRBV2 and TRBJ2-1; the D is unclear. This CDR3 has 13 amino acids. V lost 4 bases and J lost 12, with 16 bases in between. Germline V CDR1 and CDR2: SNHLY, FYNNEI. As DNA, the CDR3 is TGTGCCAGCAGTGGCGACAATCAGGCCCCGCAGTTCTTC. This encodes CASSGDNQAPQFF.

The chain combines TRBV7-9 with TRBJ2-3; a weak D match, TRBD1 (5 bases). Germline CDR1 is SEHNR and CDR2 is FQNEAQ (reference sequence). V gave up 10 bases and J gave up 1 base, with 12 bases separating them. This CDR3 is 13 amino acids long. The CDR3 sequence is CAIDRFGTDTQYF. DNA for the CDR3: TGTGCCATAGACAGATTCGGCACAGATACGCAGTATTTT.

The V call is TRBV12-3 or TRBV12-4, the J call TRBJ2-7; the D gene is possibly TRBD2 (6 bases). Trimming stripped 3 bases from V and 0 bases from J, with 9 bases between. The CDR3 length is 14 residues. The CDR3 nucleotides are TGTGCCAGCAGTTTCGCGGGGCTCTCCTACGAGCAGTACTTC. Its translation is CASSFAGLSYEQYF.

The V and J genes are TRBV4-1 and TRBJ2-1; TRBD2 agrees at 13 bases. Germline values: CDR1 MGHRA, CDR2 YSYEKL. The V and J ends lost 2 bases and 15 bases, in that order; junction bases with no gene match: 10. This CDR3 has 15 residues. Here the CDR3 reads CASSQPPPGTSGMFF. CDR3 sequence (DNA): TGCGCCAGCAGCCAACCTCCGCCCGGGACTAGCGGGATGTTCTTC.

The chain joins TRBV15 to TRBJ2-3; TRBD2 matches at 8 bases. This CDR3 contains 16 residues. From germline, CDR1 is LNHNV and CDR2 YYDKDF (reference sequence). Trimming cost V 1 base and J 1 base; bases outside gene matches: 4. CDR3 coding DNA: TGTGCCACCAGCAGAGGAGGGCGGGGGGGCACAGATACGCAGTATTTT. Protein product: CATSRGGRGGTDTQYF.

Notes on this clonotype: Just one base apart from a much larger clone, this may be a read error. J is TRBJ2-3 and V is TRBV7-9; 7 positions match TRBD2. In germline, CDR1 is SEHNR, CDR2 FQNEAQ (reference sequence). The length of the CDR3 is 15 residues. Trimming took 5 bases from V and 6 from J; bases not matched to a gene: 11. CDR3 in amino acids: CASSLTAGETDTQYF. The CDR3 bases are TGTGCCAGCAGCCTAACGGCGGGGGAGACCGATACGCAGTATTTT.

This clonotype showed up just a few times. V gene TRBV27 combines with J gene TRBJ2-1, with a possible D match to TRBD2 (5 bases). The CDR3 loop spans 15 amino acids. V dropped 5 bases and J dropped 3 bases, with 14 bases sitting between them. The germline CDR1 and CDR2 sequences are MNHEY and SMNVEV (reference sequence). CDR3: CASSRPSSGYNEQFF. CDR3 bases: TGTGCCAGCAGTCGGCCCTCAAGCGGCTACAATGAGCAGTTCTTC.

This clonotype was picked up a small number of times. For the CDR3, the DNA is TGCAGTGCCATACCCCTCCAGGGACGGAATATCCAAAACATTCAGTACTTC. It codes for CSAIPLQGRNIQNIQYF. The gene calls are TRBV20-1 and TRBJ2-4; the D call may be TRBD1 or TRBD2 (5 bases each). The V and J ends lost 6 bases and 5 bases respectively, with 26 bases between them. Per germline, CDR1 DFQATT and CDR2 SNEGSKA (reference sequence). CDR3 length: 17 residues.

This clonotype was picked up a small number of times. This chain links TRBV19 with TRBJ2-1; possible D gene TRBD2, 5 bases. V dropped 5 bases and J dropped 10 bases, with 12 bases sitting between them. The CDR3 length is 12 residues. CDR1 and CDR2 (germline): LNHDA, SQIVND (reference sequence). CDR3 in amino acids: CASSLGLEEQFF. Written as DNA, the CDR3 is TGTGCCAGTAGTCTCGGACTGGAGGAGCAGTTCTTC.

This sequence joins TRBV6-4 and TRBJ2-3, with D possibly being TRBD1 or TRBD2 (5 bases each). The CDR3 runs 13 residues. With 3 bases removed from V and 1 base from J, the gap between germline ends came to 5 bases. Looked up from germline, CDR1 is MRHNA and CDR2 is SNTAGT. This CDR3 is CASSEGGTDTQYF. DNA for the CDR3: TGTGCCAGCAGTGAGGGGGGCACAGATACGCAGTATTTT.

About this clonotype: The CDR3 ends on some other residue instead of the conserved phenylalanine or tryptophan, so this is likely a read error. The chain employs TRBV6-2 or TRBV6-3 and TRBJ2-2; D possibly uses TRBD1 or TRBD2 (5 bases each). The germline V gene has CDR1 MNHEY and CDR2 SVGEGT. The CDR3 is 17 amino acids. Trimming took off 5 bases at V and 3 bases at J, with 19 bases between the two ends. The CDR3: CASSGPRGHYDTGELFL. As DNA, the CDR3 is TGTGCCAGCAGTGGCCCCCGGGGCCATTACGACACCGGGGAGCTGTTTCTT.

This clonotype has just a few counts. The rearrangement uses TRBV7-2 and TRBJ1-5; D is ambiguous. CDR1 SGHTA and CDR2 FQGNSA come from the germline V gene. The CDR3 extends over 8 amino acids. CDR3 protein: CDSQPQHF. The CDR3, as DNA: TGTGATAGTCAGCCCCAGCATTTT.

The chain combines TRBV7-8 with TRBJ2-3; D may be TRBD2 (5 bases). The CDR3 length is 16 residues. Germline-derived CDR1 and CDR2 are SGHVS and FQNEAQ. V lost 5 bases and J lost 1, with 16 bases in between. The CDR3, as DNA: TGTGCCAGCAGCCTCTATGCGGGCGGTCGCACAGATACGCAGTATTTT. This sequence encodes CASSLYAGGRTDTQYF.

The gene calls are TRBV5-3 and TRBJ2-1, with TRBD2 identical over 9 bases. TRBV5-3 falls under the ORF class, with uncertain function. The V gene end was trimmed by 8 bases and the J gene end by 9 bases; junction bases not matched to a gene: 12. This CDR3 is built from 14 residues. This chain's CDR3 is CASSVLRGGTEQFF. The CDR3 nucleotides read TGTGCCAGCAGCGTGCTGCGGGGGGGAACTGAGCAGTTCTTC.

This clonotype has just a few counts. The gene calls are TRBV7-2 and TRBJ2-3; 8 nucleotides agree with TRBD1. Germline CDR1 is SGHTA and CDR2 is FQGNSA. Trimming took 1 base from V and 12 from J; bases not matched to a gene: 15. The CDR3 sequence is 16 residues long. The CDR3 DNA reads TGTGCCAGCAGCTTAGTTTGGGTCACAGGGGGTTATCTACAGTATTTT. This sequence encodes CASSLVWVTGGYLQYF. Full variable domain (missing parts from reference TRBV7-2 and TRBJ2-3): GAGVSQSPSNKVTEKGKDVELRCDPISGHTALYWYRQSLGQGLEFLIYFQGNSAPDKSGLPSDRFSAERTGGSVSTLTIQRTQQEDSAVYLCASSLVWVTGGYLQYFGPGTRLTVL.

The chain combines TRBV5-6 with TRBJ1-6; no reliable D call. Germline assignment: CDR1 SGHDT and CDR2 YYEEEE. CDR3 length: 16 amino acids. V was shortened by 4 bases and J by 3 bases, with 14 bases between the two germline ends. CDR3: CASSPRPLRYNSPLHF. In nucleotides, the CDR3 is TGTGCCAGCAGCCCCCGACCCCTGCGCTATAATTCACCCCTCCACTTT.

V is TRBV7-2 and J is TRBJ2-1; 13 positions match TRBD2. The CDR3 contains 18 residues. Germline lookup yields CDR1 SGHTA and CDR2 FQGNSA. V lost 1 base, J lost 7 bases, and 10 bases stayed unmatched. In DNA, the CDR3 is TGTGCCAGCAGCTTAGGGCTCACGGGACTAGCGGGAAGGAATGAGCAGTTCTTC. Translated, it gives CASSLGLTGLAGRNEQFF.

The rearrangement joins TRBV15 to TRBJ2-1, with 7 nucleotides matching TRBD2. The trim removed 1 base at V and 7 bases at J, leaving 10 bases unmatched. Germline CDR1 and CDR2: LNHNV and YYDKDF (reference sequence). This CDR3 comprises 16 residues. As DNA, the CDR3 is TGTGCCACCAGCAGAGCGAAACTAGCGCCCAGGAATGAGCAGTTCTTC. This translates into CATSRAKLAPRNEQFF.

This clonotype appeared a few times. The chain couples TRBV6-1 to TRBJ1-2, with unresolved D. Trimming stripped 1 base from V and 3 bases from J, with 9 bases between. The CDR3 runs to 14 residues. Germline V CDR1 and CDR2: MNHNS, SASEGT. The CDR3 loop reads CASSEVKGDYGYTF. The CDR3 DNA sequence: TGTGCCAGCAGTGAAGTGAAGGGAGACTATGGCTACACCTTC.

CDR3 DNA sequence: TGTGCCAGCAGCCAAGATTTATCGGTCAACCAAGAGACCCAGTACTTC. It translates to CASSQDLSVNQETQYF. The chain has TRBV3-1 and TRBJ2-5, with unresolved D. Germline V CDR1 and CDR2: LGHDT, YNNKEL (reference sequence). The CDR3 sequence is 16 residues long. Trimming took 0 bases from V and 0 from J, leaving 11 bases between them.

This clonotype occurred a few times. The chain links TRBV12-3 or TRBV12-4 to TRBJ1-5, with a tentative D call TRBD1 (6 bases). V gave up 3 bases and J gave up 1 base, with 10 bases separating them. This CDR3 is 15 amino acids long. Written as DNA, the CDR3 is TGTGCCAGCAGTTTTGAGGGGGGGAGCAATCAGCCCCAGCATTTT. Translating it yields CASSFEGGSNQPQHF.

V is TRBV11-2 and J is TRBJ2-2, with D perhaps matching TRBD2 (6 bases). Germline CDR1 SGHAT, CDR2 FQNNGV. The CDR3 spans 16 residues. V dropped 1 base and J dropped 3 bases, with 12 bases sitting between them. The CDR3 DNA is TGTGCCAGCAGCTTAGTCGCGGGAAGTGACACCGGGGAGCTGTTTTTT. Residues: CASSLVAGSDTGELFF.

The V gene is TRBV7-2, the J gene TRBJ1-1; perhaps TRBD1 as D (6 bases). Trimming took 7 bases from V and 3 from J, leaving 15 bases between them. The CDR3 extends over 14 amino acids. CDR1 and CDR2 from the germline V gene are SGHTA and FQGNSA. CDR3 nucleotide sequence: TGTGCCAGCATCGATCGGGGGGCCCACACTGAAGCTTTCTTT. Translating gives CASIDRGAHTEAFF.

The table lists this clonotype with a few counts. The gene calls are TRBV4-3 and TRBJ2-2; 7 bases are shared with TRBD1. J was trimmed by 7 bases and V by 1 base; bases with no gene match: 12. This CDR3 has 17 amino acids. CDR1 is LGHNA, CDR2 YSLEER, per germline. CDR3 in DNA: TGCGCCAGCAGCCAAGCCACCGAGACAGGGTGGATCGGGGAGCTGTTTTTT. It translates to CASSQATETGWIGELFF.